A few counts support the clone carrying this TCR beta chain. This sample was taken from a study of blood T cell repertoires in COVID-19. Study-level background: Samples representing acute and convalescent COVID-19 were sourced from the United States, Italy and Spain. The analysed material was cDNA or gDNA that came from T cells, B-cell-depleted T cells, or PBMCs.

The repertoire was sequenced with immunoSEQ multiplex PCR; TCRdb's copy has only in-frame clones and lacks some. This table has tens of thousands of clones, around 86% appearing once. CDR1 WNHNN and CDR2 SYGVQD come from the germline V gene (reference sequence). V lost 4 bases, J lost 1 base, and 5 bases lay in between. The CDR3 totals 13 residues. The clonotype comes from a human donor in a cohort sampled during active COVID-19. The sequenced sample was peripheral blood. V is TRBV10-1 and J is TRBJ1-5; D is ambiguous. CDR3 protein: CASSGGSNQPQHF. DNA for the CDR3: TGCGCCAGCAGTGGAGGAAGCAATCAGCCCCAGCATTTT.